This T cell receptor beta chain originates from a study of blood T cells in healthy people across ages. General observations from the study: Estimates of total diversity, which came from one million sequenced T cells, were considered to be underestimates.

Per the germline V gene, CDR1 is MGHDK and CDR2 is SYGVNS. V lost 4 bases, J lost 5 bases, and 25 bases lay in between. This CDR3 is built from 18 residues. As to this clonotype: What it recognizes is unknown.

It was with a sample-barcoded 5' primer and a J-beta primer mix that a second PCR of about 7 to 12 cycles was run. TCRdb itself ran the 5' RACE reads through MiXCR, one entry per CDR3 protein. The sample includes some 900,000 distinct CDR3 sequences, around 49% of them seen just once. The chain combines TRBV25-1 with TRBJ2-3, with D perhaps TRBD1 or TRBD2 (5 bases each). Sequences were obtained from blood. The clonotype was recovered from a man under 40 in good health. The CDR3 here is CASSVRSGTGRTRDTQYF. CDR3 coding DNA: TGTGCCAGCAGTGTCAGATCCGGGACCGGGCGTACGCGAGATACGCAGTATTTT. Using reference TRBV25-1 and TRBJ2-3 for the parts outside the CDR3, the full variable domain is EADIYQTPRYLVIGTGKKITLECSQTMGHDKMYWYQQDPGMELHLIHYSYGVNSTEKGDLSSESTVSRIRTEHFPLTLESARPSHTSQYLCASSVRSGTGRTRDTQYFGPGTRLTVL.